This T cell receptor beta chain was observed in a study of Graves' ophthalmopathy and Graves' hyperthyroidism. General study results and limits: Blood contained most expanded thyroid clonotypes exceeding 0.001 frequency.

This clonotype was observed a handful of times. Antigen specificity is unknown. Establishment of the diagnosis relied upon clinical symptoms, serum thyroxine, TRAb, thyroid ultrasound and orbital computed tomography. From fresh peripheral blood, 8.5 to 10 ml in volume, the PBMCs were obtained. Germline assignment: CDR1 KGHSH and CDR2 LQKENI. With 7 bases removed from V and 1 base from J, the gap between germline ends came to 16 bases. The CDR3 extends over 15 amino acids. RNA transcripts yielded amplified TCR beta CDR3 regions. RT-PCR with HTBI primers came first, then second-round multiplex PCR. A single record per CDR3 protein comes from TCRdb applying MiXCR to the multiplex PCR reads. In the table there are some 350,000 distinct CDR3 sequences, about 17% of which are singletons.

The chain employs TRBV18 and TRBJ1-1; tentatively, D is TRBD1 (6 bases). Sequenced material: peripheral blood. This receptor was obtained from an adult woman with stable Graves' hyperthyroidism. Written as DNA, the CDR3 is TGTGCCAGCTTCTCTGGGGGGGCAGGGAACACTGAAGCTTTCTTT. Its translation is CASFSGGAGNTEAFF.